This T cell receptor gamma chain stems from a study of gamma-delta T cells after stem cell transplantation. This clone is termed large (0.1 to 1%). The V gene end was trimmed by 2 bases and the J gene end by 7 bases; junction bases not matched to a gene: 5. Germline CDR1 reads GITISATS; CDR2 reads ISYDGTV (reference sequence). CDR3 length: 16 amino acids. TCRdb re-processed the RT-PCR reads via CATT. The sample lists 300 to 400 gamma-chain clones, roughly 46% occurring once. The TCR originated in a human donor. It is not recorded whose cells these are; they may come from a transplant donor. The source material was gamma-delta T cells. The rearrangement links TRGV9 to TRGJP. Here the J gene came from matching the DNA to germline, since TCRdb omits it. The CDR3 spells CALWEAGELGKKIKVF. CDR3 nucleotides: TGTGCCTTGTGGGAGGCGGGGGAGTTGGGCAAAAAAATCAAGGTATTT.